This TCR beta chain was recorded in a study of human T cells and chemical hapten exposure. Ten or more counts support this clonotype. One entry per CDR3 protein results from TCRdb running MiXCR on the RACE reads. The sample has some 360,000 distinct CDR3 sequences; around 5.5% are singletons. Time point meaning: pre-sensitization, week 0. The treatment here: therapeutic diphenylcyclopropenone sensitization with weekly scalp DPC. Germline assignment: CDR1 LGHDT and CDR2 YNNKEL (reference sequence). The junction had 13 bases not matched to a gene; V was cut back by 0 bases and J by 1 base. This CDR3 comprises 20 residues.

The clonotype was recovered from a woman in her 50s with alopecia areata. Some clones in this sample may be carry-over from other donors' samples. The sample here was whole blood, taken in connection with sensitization to the hapten diphenylcyclopropenone (DPC). This chain links TRBV3-1 with TRBJ2-2; TRBD1 agrees at 8 bases. DNA for the CDR3: TGTGCCAGCAGCCAAGAATTTAGGCAGGGGGCATTTAAGAACACCGGGGAGCTGTTTTTT. Protein product: CASSQEFRQGAFKNTGELFF.